The 14 T cell receptor beta chains presented below share a single source sample, sequenced in a study of neurological immune-mediated disorders. MiXCR, run by TCRdb on the 5' RACE reads, gives a single entry per CDR3 protein. The repertoire has about 80,000 distinct CDR3 sequences, roughly 10% of them found once; the top ten carry 1.7%. Sample: PBMCs. Source of these receptors: a man aged 50 or older in good health.

This clonotype has ten or more counts. The J gene is TRBJ2-7, the V gene TRBV9; D is undetermined. CDR1 is SGDLS and CDR2 is YYNGEE in the germline V gene. V was clipped by 4 bases and J by 3 bases, with 11 bases between them. This CDR3 has 13 amino acids. CDR3 sequence: CASSSEIGYEQYF. The CDR3 DNA sequence: TGTGCCAGCAGCTCAGAGATCGGCTACGAGCAGTACTTC.

This clonotype showed up many times. As DNA, the CDR3 is TGCAGTGCAGAGGGGGGGGCGAGGTTTAATTCACCCCTCCACTTT. Amino acid sequence: CSAEGGARFNSPLHF. The chain couples TRBV20-1 to TRBJ1-6; D is possibly TRBD1 (6 bases). CDR1 is DFQATT and CDR2 is SNEGSKA in the germline V gene (reference sequence). V dropped 6 bases and J dropped 6 bases, with 18 bases sitting between them. The CDR3 runs to 15 residues.

This clonotype was observed a single time. A much larger clonotype is one base distant, so this may be a read error. The chain couples TRBV5-1 to TRBJ2-1; TRBD2 matches 12 bases. Germline V gene sequence: CDR1 SGHRS, CDR2 YFSETQ. The V and J ends lost 4 bases and 10 bases, in that order; junction bases with no gene match: 9. This CDR3 spans 15 amino acids. CDR3 DNA sequence: TGCGCCAGCAGCACCATGACTAGCGGGAGACAGGAGCAGTTCTTC. Translation: CASSTMTSGRQEQFF.

There are a few counts of this clonotype. A much larger clone is a single base away; this may be a read error. The V gene is TRBV7-2, the J gene TRBJ2-2, with D hard to call. The length of the CDR3 is 13 residues. Germline CDR1 and CDR2: SGHTA and FQGNSA. V dropped 3 bases and J dropped 4 bases, with 6 bases sitting between them. The CDR3, as DNA: TGTGCCAGCAGCTTGGGCCGCACCGGGGAGCTGTTTTTT. This codes for CASSLGRTGELFF.

This chain connects TRBV10-3 to TRBJ2-3, with 8 positions matching TRBD2. V dropped 7 bases and J dropped 3; count of bases not matched to a gene: 9. Germline V gene sequence: CDR1 ENHRY, CDR2 SYGVKD. This CDR3 is built from 15 residues. The CDR3 nucleotides read TGTGCCATCAACCCGGGAGGGGACGGGACAGATACGCAGTATTTT. This translates into CAINPGGDGTDTQYF.

This clonotype was seen ten or more times. The V and J genes are TRBV4-1 and TRBJ2-7; D is tentatively TRBD1 or TRBD2 (5 bases each). The length of the CDR3 is 15 residues. The germline V gene has CDR1 MGHRA and CDR2 YSYEKL. V was cut by 1 base and J by 0 bases, with 10 bases left in between. The CDR3 coding sequence is TGCGCCAGCAGCCAAGGGGGGTCTCTCTCCTACGAGCAGTACTTC. Its protein is CASSQGGSLSYEQYF.

In this sample, this clonotype turned up many times. The chain couples TRBV20-1 to TRBJ2-1; 7 bases fit TRBD1. J gave up 3 bases and V 3 bases, and 8 bases lay outside the gene matches. The V gene's germline CDR1 is DFQATT and CDR2 SNEGSKA (reference sequence). There are 15 residues in the CDR3. The DNA for the CDR3 is TGCAGTGCTAGCCTCGTCGACAGGGACTACAATGAGCAGTTCTTC. Translated, it gives CSASLVDRDYNEQFF.

This clonotype was recorded at least ten times. The chain recombines TRBV15 with TRBJ1-2; unclear D gene. Germline-derived CDR1 and CDR2 are LNHNV and YYDKDF (reference sequence). The V and J ends lost 0 bases and 6 bases respectively, with 14 bases between them. CDR3 length: 15 residues. CDR3 sequence: CATSRDSRERNGYTF. The CDR3 nucleotides are TGTGCCACCAGCAGAGACTCAAGGGAGCGTAATGGCTACACCTTC.

Many counts were recorded for this clonotype. The gene calls are TRBV5-1 and TRBJ2-7; possibly TRBD1 for D (6 bases). The V end was cut by 0 bases, the J end by 0 bases, with 10 bases between. The CDR3 totals 15 residues. The germline CDR1 and CDR2 sequences are SGHRS and YFSETQ. The CDR3 nucleotides are TGCGCCAGCAGCTTGGAAGGGACACGCTCCTACGAGCAGTACTTC. It encodes CASSLEGTRSYEQYF.

This clonotype has at least ten counts. J is TRBJ2-2 and V is TRBV5-1; TRBD1 is a possible D gene (5 bases). With 4 bases removed from V and 6 bases from J, the gap between germline ends came to 22 bases. Germline-derived CDR1 and CDR2 are SGHRS and YFSETQ. The CDR3 covers 17 residues. In DNA, the CDR3 is TGCGCCAGCAGCCCGATACTCAGGGAAGGTTTGGCCGGGGAGCTGTTTTTT. Translating it yields CASSPILREGLAGELFF.

Many counts were recorded for this clonotype. The V and J genes are TRBV12-3 or TRBV12-4 and TRBJ2-7, with D perhaps being TRBD1 or TRBD2 (5 bases each). Trimming left V 4 bases short and J 5 bases short, with 18 bases between. CDR3 length: 15 amino acids. CDR3: CASSSPGASAHEQYF. The CDR3 nucleotides are TGTGCCAGCAGTTCCCCCGGGGCCTCCGCCCACGAGCAGTACTTC.

This clonotype was observed at least ten times. The chain recombines TRBV5-1 with TRBJ1-6; 9 bases line up with TRBD1. Germline lookup yields CDR1 SGHRS and CDR2 YFSETQ. The CDR3 runs to 16 residues. Unmatched junction bases numbered 12, after V lost 4 bases and J lost 10 bases. The chain's CDR3 is CASSPPGTGGRSPLHF. CDR3 bases: TGCGCCAGCAGCCCCCCAGGTACAGGGGGCCGCTCACCCCTCCACTTT.

This clonotype was recorded many times. The chain recombines TRBV29-1 with TRBJ2-3; perhaps D is TRBD1 or TRBD2 (5 bases each). V was pared by 1 base and J by 4 bases, with 9 bases between. Germline CDR1 reads SQVTM; CDR2 reads ANQGSEA. The length of the CDR3 is 13 residues. The CDR3 spells CSVEGQGPDTQYF. The CDR3, as DNA: TGCAGCGTTGAAGGCCAGGGACCAGATACGCAGTATTTT.

This clonotype occurred many times. This sequence joins TRBV18 and TRBJ2-2, with 11 bases lining up with TRBD2. Per the germline V gene, CDR1 is KGHSH and CDR2 is LQKENI. J gave up 4 bases and V 1 base, and 2 bases lay outside the gene matches. This CDR3 is built from 16 residues. CDR3 in amino acids: CASSPLGLAGTGELFF. DNA of the CDR3: TGTGCCAGCTCACCACTCGGACTAGCGGGCACCGGGGAGCTGTTTTTT.